Listed below are T cell receptor beta chains from one sample, sequenced in a study of T cell responses to AZD1222 COVID-19 vaccine. Sequencing was performed with immunoSEQ multiplex PCR; in TCRdb, only in-frame clones are kept and a portion is missing. The sample includes some 170,000 clones, about 92% of them seen just once. Sequencing used peripheral blood, obtained on day 0 of MenACWY control vaccination. These TCRs come from an adult in good health. Both conserved end residues are part of each CDR3. The D gene is left open where the match is weak. Expanded clones are given a class, and other clones once, few, many or no size at all.

D gene	clone size	V gene	J gene	CDR3 protein	CDR3 DNA
NA	NA	TRBV5-8	TRBJ1-5	CASSPMTALSNQPQHF	TGTGCCAGCAGCCCGATGACAGCCCTTAGCAATCAGCCCCAGCATTTT
TRBD1	NA	TRBV15	TRBJ2-1	CATSRGPGQGPRNEQFF	TGTGCCACCAGCAGAGGCCCGGGACAGGGGCCTCGGAATGAGCAGTTCTTC
NA	NA	TRBV28	TRBJ1-1	CASSLGQTNTEAFF	TGTGCCAGCAGTTTAGGACAAACGAACACTGAAGCTTTCTTT
NA	NA	TRBV20-1	TRBJ2-1	CSASNQVEQFF	TGCAGTGCTAGTAATCAAGTTGAGCAGTTCTTC
NA	NA	TRBV9	TRBJ2-1	CASSVDGAGRVDEQFF	TGTGCCAGCAGCGTAGATGGTGCGGGGCGGGTCGATGAGCAGTTCTTC
NA	NA	TRBV7-9	TRBJ2-7	CASSLGVTEQYF	TGTGCCAGCAGCTTAGGAGTGACCGAGCAGTACTTC
TRBD1	NA	TRBV2	TRBJ2-1	CASSNRGNEQFF	TGTGCCAGCAGTAACAGGGGGAATGAGCAGTTCTTC
NA	NA	TRBV7-9	TRBJ1-4	CASKTGPGPEKLFF	TGTGCCAGCAAAACGGGACCCGGACCCGAAAAACTGTTTTTT
NA	NA	TRBV6-4	TRBJ2-1	CASSDGGEQFF	TGTGCCAGCAGTGACGGAGGTGAGCAGTTCTTC
TRBD1	NA	TRBV11-3	TRBJ2-7	CASRSPGQGYEQYF	TGTGCCAGCAGGAGTCCGGGACAGGGGTACGAGCAGTACTTC
TRBD1	NA	TRBV19	TRBJ1-2	CASSIVGQVYGYTF	TGTGCCAGTAGTATAGTCGGACAGGTCTATGGCTACACCTTC
TRBD1	NA	TRBV2	TRBJ1-2	CATPTGTAGYTF	TGTGCCACTCCGACAGGGACCGCTGGCTACACCTTC
NA	few	TRBV7-2	TRBJ1-2	CASSLNYNYGYTF	TGTGCCAGCAGCTTAAACTATAACTATGGCTACACCTTC
NA	NA	TRBV6-1	TRBJ2-7	CASSEGQFGGWPYEQYF	TGTGCCAGCAGTGAAGGCCAATTTGGGGGGTGGCCCTACGAGCAGTACTTC
NA	NA	TRBV7-9	TRBJ2-1	CASSPMGATEQFF	TGTGCCAGCAGCCCCATGGGGGCAACTGAGCAGTTCTTC
NA	NA	TRBV7-2	TRBJ2-7	CASRLTGNYEQYF	TGTGCCAGCAGGTTAACAGGGAACTACGAGCAGTACTTC
TRBD1	NA	TRBV6-6	TRBJ1-4	CASGPGQGWVEKLFF	TGTGCCAGCGGTCCGGGACAGGGGTGGGTTGAAAAACTGTTTTTT
NA	once	TRBV3-1/TRBV3-2	TRBJ2-7	CASSQAAGQTYEQYF	TGTGCCAGCAGCCAAGCGGCAGGCCAGACCTACGAGCAGTACTTC
NA	NA	TRBV6-5	TRBJ1-4	CASSYSRGDNEKLFF	TGTGCCAGCAGTTACTCGAGAGGGGATAATGAAAAACTGTTTTTT
NA	NA	TRBV20-1	TRBJ2-1	CSARIIGLQFF	TGCAGTGCTAGAATCATAGGGCTGCAGTTCTTC
NA	NA	TRBV19	TRBJ2-3	CASSIFAELSTDTQYF	TGTGCCAGTAGTATCTTTGCGGAACTTAGCACAGATACGCAGTATTTT
NA	NA	TRBV9	TRBJ1-2	CASSVGVTQYGYTF	TGTGCCAGCAGCGTAGGGGTGACACAATATGGCTACACCTTC
NA	NA	TRBV7-9	TRBJ1-2	CASSLAGRAGGYTF	TGTGCCAGCAGCTTAGCGGGGAGGGCCGGGGGCTACACCTTC
TRBD1	NA	TRBV10-3	TRBJ2-3	CAISLDRVSTDTQYF	TGTGCCATCAGCTTGGACAGGGTTTCCACAGATACGCAGTATTTT
NA	once	TRBV4-1	TRBJ1-4	CASSQGASTNEKLFF	TGCGCCAGCAGCCAAGGAGCGTCAACTAATGAAAAACTGTTTTTT
NA	once	TRBV19	TRBJ2-2	CASSMGTQVGNTGELFF	TGTGCCAGTAGTATGGGGACACAGGTCGGGAACACCGGGGAGCTGTTTTTT
NA	NA	TRBV28	TRBJ1-3	CASSAGRAGNTIYF	TGTGCCAGCAGTGCTGGCAGGGCTGGAAACACCATATATTTT
NA	NA	TRBV7-9	TRBJ1-2	CASSFIAQVNYGYTF	TGTGCCAGCAGCTTTATCGCCCAAGTTAACTATGGCTACACCTTC
TRBD1	NA	TRBV19	TRBJ2-6	CASSPRTGGANVLTF	TGTGCCAGTAGTCCACGGACAGGTGGGGCCAACGTCCTGACTTTC
NA	NA	TRBV30	TRBJ2-7	CAWTADAEQYF	TGTGCCTGGACAGCAGACGCCGAGCAGTACTTC
NA	NA	TRBV19	TRBJ2-4	CASSLRPNFGNIQYF	TGTGCCAGTAGTCTTCGACCCAACTTCGGCAACATTCAGTACTTC
TRBD2	NA	TRBV3-1/TRBV3-2	TRBJ2-1	CASSPTERTRQRNEQFF	TGTGCCAGCAGTCCCACCGAAAGGACTAGGCAGAGGAATGAGCAGTTCTTC
NA	NA	TRBV24-1	TRBJ1-2	CATQGVYGYTF	TGTGCCACCCAAGGAGTCTATGGCTACACCTTC
TRBD1	once	TRBV19	TRBJ1-3	CASSIRGTGSGNTIYF	TGTGCCAGTAGTATCCGGGGGACAGGATCTGGAAACACCATATATTTT
TRBD1	NA	TRBV7-2	TRBJ1-2	CASSLEGGQPRIYGYTF	TGTGCCAGCAGCTTAGAAGGGGGACAGCCTAGGATCTATGGCTACACCTTC
NA	once	TRBV4-1	TRBJ1-2	CASSHPLAVDGYTF	TGCGCCAGCAGCCACCCCCTCGCCGTGGATGGCTACACCTTC
NA	NA	TRBV4-1	TRBJ2-2	CASSQDLGIGELFF	TGCGCCAGCAGCCAAGATCTCGGGATCGGGGAGCTGTTTTTT
NA	NA	TRBV9	TRBJ2-1	CASSVDRGAYNEQFF	TGTGCCAGCAGCGTAGACCGTGGGGCCTACAATGAGCAGTTCTTC
NA	NA	TRBV19	TRBJ1-2	CASSSQSYGYTF	TGTGCCAGTAGTAGCCAGTCCTATGGCTACACCTTC
NA	once	TRBV19	TRBJ1-5	CASRTPEGRGNQPQHF	TGTGCCAGTAGAACCCCCGAGGGGCGAGGGAATCAGCCCCAGCATTTT
NA	NA	TRBV6-5	TRBJ1-4	CASSYGREYGEKLFF	TGTGCCAGCAGTTACGGTAGGGAATATGGCGAAAAACTGTTTTTT
TRBD1	NA	TRBV27	TRBJ1-4	CASSRTGTGGTRTNEKLFF	TGTGCCAGCAGTCGAACAGGGACAGGGGGCACGAGAACTAATGAAAAACTGTTTTTT
TRBD1	NA	TRBV19	TRBJ1-5	CASNHDRDQPQHF	TGTGCCAGTAACCACGACAGGGATCAGCCCCAGCATTTT
NA	once	TRBV6-5	TRBJ2-1	CASSPSPKGEQFF	TGTGCCAGCAGTCCAAGCCCAAAGGGTGAGCAGTTCTTC
NA	once	TRBV30	TRBJ1-1	CAWSRSRMNTEAFF	TGTGCCTGGAGTAGGTCCAGAATGAACACTGAAGCTTTCTTT
NA	NA	TRBV10-3	TRBJ1-1	CAINPGNTEAFF	TGTGCCATCAACCCGGGGAACACTGAAGCTTTCTTT
TRBD1	NA	TRBV5-8	TRBJ2-1	CASSSPTGFAFF	TGTGCCAGCAGCTCCCCGACAGGGTTTGCGTTCTTC
TRBD2	NA	TRBV7-6	TRBJ2-5	CASSPLRILAGGETQYF	TGTGCCAGCAGCCCACTACGAATACTAGCGGGAGGAGAGACCCAGTACTTC
TRBD1	NA	TRBV5-1	TRBJ1-2	CASSVYRGRGNGYTF	TGCGCCAGCAGCGTGTACAGGGGGAGAGGGAATGGCTACACCTTC
NA	once	TRBV19	TRBJ2-7	CASSTSWDSPPYEQYF	TGTGCCAGTAGTACGTCGTGGGACTCACCACCCTACGAGCAGTACTTC
NA	few	TRBV9	TRBJ2-7	CASSVGGSPFSYEQYF	TGTGCCAGCAGCGTAGGAGGGAGCCCTTTTTCCTACGAGCAGTACTTC
NA	NA	TRBV30	TRBJ2-7	CAWSVDSYEQYF	TGTGCCTGGAGTGTAGACAGCTACGAGCAGTACTTC
NA	NA	TRBV7-2	TRBJ1-1	CASSSEERPPMNTEAFF	TGTGCCAGCAGCTCCGAAGAGCGGCCTCCCATGAACACTGAAGCTTTCTTT